These 17 T cell receptor beta chains share one sample of origin, sequenced in a study of PD-1 and CTLA-4 blockade in melanoma (dated by TCRdb to about 2021). Receptor amplification or capture employed the immunoSEQ multiplex PCR assay. Imported from immuneACCESS, the table was reduced by TCRdb to in-frame sequences with V and J called. These copies leave out some clones; in studies compared against another copy, an unresolved V gene accounts for under half, and the cause of the remainder is not known. This sample lists around 31,000 clones; 85% to 95% were detected once. Of the sample, roughly 9% falls within the top ten clones. Sequenced material: CD8+ T cells from peripheral blood, taken from a patient given anti-PD-1 treatment. These receptors were taken from a human donor with melanoma.

This sequence joins TRBV18 and TRBJ1-3; no clear D gene. The CDR3 consists of 15 residues. Germline V gives CDR1 KGHSH, CDR2 LQKENI. V lost 2 bases and J 0 bases, leaving 8 bases between the germline ends. Here the CDR3 DNA reads TGTGCCAGCTCACCAAGGGCGGACTCTGGAAACACCATATATTTT. Protein product: CASSPRADSGNTIYF.

The table lists this clone with a count of one. The V gene is TRBV11-2, the J gene TRBJ1-1, with D perhaps TRBD1 (6 bases). Trimming removed 5 bases at V and 0 bases at J, with 13 bases between. The germline V gene encodes CDR1 SGHAT and CDR2 FQNNGV. This CDR3 is 15 amino acids long. DNA of the CDR3: TGTGCCAGCAGCCTCTCAGGGGACCTGAACACTGAAGCTTTCTTT. Amino acids: CASSLSGDLNTEAFF.

The chain combines TRBV27 with TRBJ1-5, with 7 bases aligning to TRBD1. CDR1 is MNHEY and CDR2 is SMNVEV in the germline V gene (reference sequence). This CDR3 is built from 14 residues. Unmatched junction bases numbered 1, after V lost 3 bases and J lost 2 bases. The CDR3 region has the DNA TGTGCCAGCAGTTTTACAGGGGGCAATCAGCCCCAGCATTTT. It yields the protein CASSFTGGNQPQHF.

The chain has TRBV5-1 and TRBJ2-7, with 7 bases fitting TRBD1. This CDR3 contains 15 residues. J was trimmed by 0 bases and V by 2 bases; bases with no gene match: 5. Germline CDR1 reads SGHRS; CDR2 reads YFSETQ. CDR3 amino acids: CASSFGTASSYEQYF. The CDR3 bases are TGCGCCAGCAGCTTTGGGACAGCTAGCTCCTACGAGCAGTACTTC.

This clone was recorded once. The rearrangement links TRBV2 to TRBJ1-5, with a tentative D call TRBD1 (6 bases). Trimming cost V 3 bases and J 7 bases, with 13 bases left between them. CDR3 size: 14 residues. The germline V gene has CDR1 SNHLY and CDR2 FYNNEI. The CDR3 region is CASSEGTSGQPQHF. For the CDR3, the DNA is TGTGCCAGCAGTGAGGGGACATCGGGGCAGCCCCAGCATTTT.

The table lists this clone with a few counts. V and J are TRBV28 and TRBJ1-2, with 7 positions matching TRBD1. Germline V gives CDR1 MDHEN, CDR2 SYDVKM. V dropped 4 bases and J dropped 8; count of bases not matched to a gene: 13. This CDR3 is 15 amino acids long. The CDR3 DNA follows: TGTGCCAGCAGTTCACTCCTGGGACAGTCTAGGGGCTACACCTTC. This sequence encodes CASSSLLGQSRGYTF.

Note on this clone: A junction boundary mismatches the germline segment, possibly from a read error. The rearrangement links TRBV24-1 to TRBJ1-1; D ambiguous. This CDR3 region has 13 residues. Germline V gene lookup returns CDR1 KGHDR and CDR2 SFDVKD. The CDR3 loop reads CATSDGLKTEAFF. The CDR3 nucleotides are TGTGCCACCAGTGATGGACTGAAAACTGAAGCTTTCTTT.

V is TRBV24-1 and J is TRBJ2-5; 8 nucleotides align to TRBD1. With V trimmed by 0 bases and J by 4 bases, 3 bases remained unmatched. CDR1 is KGHDR and CDR2 is SFDVKD in the germline V gene. This CDR3 is 15 amino acids long. Here the CDR3 DNA reads TGTGCCACCAGTGATTTGCCCGACAGGGGAGAGACCCAGTACTTC. Its protein is CATSDLPDRGETQYF.

The rearrangement uses TRBV7-9 and TRBJ1-5, with TRBD1 matching 11 bases. V was pared by 4 bases and J by 3 bases, with 5 bases of the junction left unmatched. CDR3 length: 16 residues. CDR1 is SEHNR and CDR2 is FQNEAQ in the germline V gene (reference sequence). The CDR3, as DNA: TGTGCCAGCAGCTCGGGGGACAGGGGGGACAATCAGCCCCAGCATTTT. It is translated as CASSSGDRGDNQPQHF.

This sequence joins TRBV7-9 and TRBJ1-1; tentative D call: TRBD1 (5 bases). The germline CDR1 and CDR2 sequences are SEHNR and FQNEAQ (reference sequence). V was cut by 4 bases and J by 12 bases, with 15 bases left in between. CDR3 length: 12 amino acids. The CDR3 sequence is CASSWQGLGPFF. CDR3 nucleotide sequence: TGTGCCAGCAGCTGGCAGGGACTTGGACCTTTCTTT.

The V call is TRBV30, the J call TRBJ1-1, with D perhaps matching TRBD1 (5 bases). The CDR3 contains 13 residues. CDR1 and CDR2 from the germline V gene are GTSNPN and SVGIG (reference sequence). V lost 4 bases to trimming and J lost 6 bases, with 15 bases between them. The CDR3 DNA is TGTGCCTGGACTCTCGGGGCTGGGGCTGAAGCTTTCTTT. Translation: CAWTLGAGAEAFF.

The chain employs TRBV5-1 and TRBJ2-7; 8 nucleotides align to TRBD1. The germline V gene encodes CDR1 SGHRS and CDR2 YFSETQ. This CDR3 comprises 14 residues. The V gene end was trimmed by 4 bases and the J gene end by 2 bases; junction bases not matched to a gene: 5. CDR3 region: CASSEPGQAYEQYF. The CDR3 DNA reads TGCGCCAGCAGCGAGCCGGGACAGGCCTACGAGCAGTACTTC. Supplemented by reference TRBV5-1 and TRBJ2-7, the full variable domain reads KAGVTQTPRYLIKTRGQQVTLSCSPISGHRSVSWYQQTPGQGLQFLFEYFSETQRNKGNFPGRFSGRQFSNSRSEMNVSTLELGDSALYLCASSEPGQAYEQYFGPGTRLTVT.

The V and J genes are TRBV27 and TRBJ2-2; no clear D gene. Trimming removed 0 bases at V and 5 bases at J, with 16 bases between. CDR1 and CDR2 (germline): MNHEY, SMNVEV (reference sequence). The CDR3 consists of 17 residues. CDR3 residues: CASSLSSLGLETGELFF. The CDR3 region has the DNA TGTGCCAGCAGTTTATCTTCACTGGGTCTCGAGACCGGGGAGCTGTTTTTT.

V and J are TRBV7-9 and TRBJ2-3; no clear D. CDR1 and CDR2 from the germline V gene are SEHNR and FQNEAQ (reference sequence). The CDR3 is 15 residues long. Deletions cut 5 bases from V and 1 base from J, with 13 bases between. DNA of the CDR3: TGTGCCAGCAGCCCCCCGTATGACGGCACAGATACGCAGTATTTT. Protein sequence: CASSPPYDGTDTQYF.

This clone was seen only once. The chain carries TRBV28 and TRBJ2-3; D is uncertain. The CDR3 covers 12 residues. Germline V gene data show CDR1 as MDHEN and CDR2 as SYDVKM. The V gene lost 4 bases and the J gene lost 7 bases, with 9 bases spanning the gap. The CDR3 protein is CASSSFYHTQYF. The CDR3 DNA reads as TGTGCCAGCAGTTCCTTCTATCATACGCAGTATTTT.

This chain joins TRBV3-1 (or the pseudogene TRBV3-2) and TRBJ1-2; D gene unclear. V was shortened by 4 bases and J by 0 bases, with 9 bases between the two germline ends. CDR1 and CDR2 from the germline V gene are LGHDT and YNNKEL (reference sequence). This CDR3 has 14 residues. CDR3 coding DNA: TGTGCCAGCAGCCCCTTGACGGCTAACTATGGCTACACCTTC. Its translation is CASSPLTANYGYTF.

The genes are TRBV19 and TRBJ2-3, with TRBD2 identical over 9 bases. The V and J ends lost 5 bases and 4 bases, in that order; junction bases with no gene match: 7. Germline values: CDR1 LNHDA, CDR2 SQIVND (reference sequence). CDR3 length: 15 residues. The CDR3 DNA follows: TGTGCCAGTAGTGTCCGGACTAGCGAGGCAGATACGCAGTATTTT. Encoded protein: CASSVRTSEADTQYF.